This TCR beta chain appears in the sequencing data of a study of control samples from healthy donors and cancer patients. Method: immunoSEQ multiplex PCR; TCRdb's copy keeps in-frame clones and lacks some. The table includes under 150,000 clones, 80% to 95% detected once. This CDR3 comprises 14 residues. CDR1 is MNHEY and CDR2 is SVGEGT in the germline V gene. V was clipped by 6 bases and J by 5 bases, with 17 bases between them. The sample was blood. The sequence was obtained from a man in his thirties or forties in good health. The chain links TRBV6-2 or TRBV6-3 to TRBJ2-7, with D possibly TRBD1 on 5 matching bases. The CDR3 is CASSQKRGLNEQYF. Here the CDR3 DNA reads TGTGCCAGCAGCCAAAAAAGGGGTCTCAACGAGCAGTACTTC.